This is a list of T cell receptor beta chains from one sample in a study of blood T cell repertoires in COVID-19. Some clones are missing from TCRdb's copy, which holds only in-frame ones; the method was immunoSEQ multiplex PCR. The table includes fewer than 85,000 clones, 70% to 80% detected once. Material: peripheral blood. The receptors stem from a man in his sixties or seventies with COVID-19, enrolled during active disease. CDR3s include the opening cysteine and the closing phenylalanine or tryptophan. The D gene is left open where the match is weak. Size is stated for part of the rows, as once, few or many counts, or as a class when the clone is expanded.

size	V	D	length	J	DNA	CDR3
-	TRBV5-6	-	14	TRBJ1-6	TGTGCCAGCAGCCGGGGGGGAGTCTGGTCACCCCTCCACTTT	CASSRGGVWSPLHF
-	TRBV6-1	-	16	TRBJ1-2	TGTGCCAGCAGTGAATTTCGGGACATTGGCAGCTATGGCTACACCTTC	CASSEFRDIGSYGYTF
-	TRBV5-1	TRBD1	13	TRBJ2-2	TGCGCCAGCTGGACAGGGAACACCGGGGAGCTGTTTTTT	CASWTGNTGELFF
-	TRBV5-1	TRBD2	17	TRBJ2-3	TGCGCCAGCAGCCTAGGGGGACTAGCGGGAGTACCAGATACGCAGTATTTT	CASSLGGLAGVPDTQYF
-	TRBV30	TRBD1	15	TRBJ1-4	TGTGCCTGGAGTACAATCCCAGGGGGAAGTGAAAAACTGTTTTTT	CAWSTIPGGSEKLFF
-	TRBV2	-	14	TRBJ2-1	TGTGCCAGCAAGAGGTATTCCGGCTACAATGAGCAGTTCTTC	CASKRYSGYNEQFF
many	TRBV15	-	14	TRBJ1-2	TGTGCCACCAGCCGGGACAAGACTTCGGGGGGCTACACCTTC	CATSRDKTSGGYTF
few	TRBV27	TRBD1	15	TRBJ2-1	TGTGCCAGCAGTTTACCGGGACAGGGGTTTAATGAGCAGTTCTTC	CASSLPGQGFNEQFF
-	TRBV7-8	-	16	TRBJ2-1	TGTGCCAGCAGCTTAGTGGCAGGCGTAGGGGGCAATGAGCAGTTCTTC	CASSLVAGVGGNEQFF
-	TRBV4-2	TRBD2	15	TRBJ2-1	TGTGCCAGCAGACCTAGCGGGAGATCCTACAATGAGCAGTTCTTC	CASRPSGRSYNEQFF
-	TRBV7-2	-	15	TRBJ1-2	TGTGCCAGCAGCGTCCAACCGGGGGTTCTCTCTGGCTACACCTTC	CASSVQPGVLSGYTF
-	TRBV29-1	-	16	TRBJ2-1	TGCAGCGTTGAAGATGGCGGGCCTAGCTCCTACAATGAGCAGTTCTTC	CSVEDGGPSSYNEQFF
-	TRBV11-2	-	17	TRBJ2-3	TGTGCCAGCAGCTTAAGACGATCCGGCGGGAGCACAGATACGCAGTATTTT	CASSLRRSGGSTDTQYF
-	TRBV4-1	-	13	TRBJ2-7	TGCGCCAGCAGCCAAGACTTGGGGGCCCAGCAGTACTTC	CASSQDLGAQQYF
few	TRBV7-3	-	14	TRBJ2-2	TGTGCCAGCAGCTTAACCTGGAACACCGGGGAGCTGTTTTTT	CASSLTWNTGELFF
-	TRBV28	-	14	TRBJ1-3	TGTGCCAGCAGTTTCCTAAGCTCTGGAAACACCATATATTTT	CASSFLSSGNTIYF
-	TRBV7-3	TRBD1	14	TRBJ2-7	TGTGCCAGCAGCACCGGGACAGGGGGCGGTGAGCAGTACTTC	CASSTGTGGGEQYF
-	TRBV5-5	TRBD2	13	TRBJ2-1	TGTGCCAGTCGGCGGGAGGCTTACAATGAGCAGTTCTTC	CASRREAYNEQFF
few	TRBV28	-	14	TRBJ1-5	TGTGCCAGCAGGGACAGCCTTCCCAATCAGCCCCAGCATTTT	CASRDSLPNQPQHF
-	TRBV9	TRBD2	18	TRBJ2-1	TGTGCCAGCAGCGCAACAAGACTAGCGGGGGTTGGGGACAATGAGCAGTTCTTC	CASSATRLAGVGDNEQFF
once	TRBV5-1	TRBD2	14	TRBJ2-1	TGCGCCAGTAGAACTAGCGGGAGGGACAATGAGCAGTTCTTC	CASRTSGRDNEQFF
once	TRBV7-9	TRBD1	19	TRBJ1-2	TGTGCCAGCAGCTTAGGTTGGACAGGGGGCGCGGAGGGGAACTATGGCTACACCTTC	CASSLGWTGGAEGNYGYTF
-	TRBV19	TRBD1	15	TRBJ1-2	TGTGCCAGTAGTATGGGGGGGACAGGACCCTATGGCTACACCTTC	CASSMGGTGPYGYTF
-	TRBV5-4	-	14	TRBJ1-4	TGTGCCAGCAGCGTTGCGGGGCAGAATGAAAAACTGTTTTTT	CASSVAGQNEKLFF